The 10 T cell receptor beta chains below come from one sample, sequenced in a study of T-cell reconstitution after alpha-beta-depleted transplantation in children. TCRbeta library preparation incorporated unique molecular identifiers. One entry per CDR3 protein, called by TCRdb with MiXCR from the PCR reads. This sample has some 190,000 distinct CDR3 sequences, with 11% found just once. The material sequenced was PBMCs, taken before TCRalphabeta/CD19-depleted stem cell transplant. All receptors derive from a boy between 2 and 10 years old with acute myeloid leukemia, due to receive a stem cell transplant.

This clonotype was detected ten times or more. This chain links TRBV21-1 with TRBJ2-5; the listed D gene, TRBD1, was not tested against the DNA. TRBV21-1 is a documented pseudogene. The CDR3 has 17 residues. The DNA of the CDR3 is TGTGCCAGCAGCAAAGGGCCTCCGGGACAGGGAGGAGAGACCCAGTACTTC. Amino acids: CASSKGPPGQGGETQYF.

This clonotype occurred many times. Compared with germline, one end of the junction differs, possibly owing to a read error. Here the CDR3 DNA reads TGCAGTGCCAGAGTGGGGGCAGGAGACACTGAAGCTTTT. It is translated as CSARVGAGDTEAF. V is TRBV20-1 and J is TRBJ1-1; maybe TRBD1 (6 bases). The CDR3 is 13 residues long. Germline loops: CDR1 DFQATT, CDR2 SNEGSKA (reference sequence).

This clonotype has ten or more counts. The chain joins TRBV7-3 to TRBJ2-3; the D gene is possibly TRBD1 (6 bases). Germline V CDR1 and CDR2: SGHTA, FQGTGA. V dropped 4 bases and J dropped 2 bases, with 10 bases sitting between them. CDR3 length equals 14 residues. The CDR3 loop is CASSSDSSTDTQYF. The CDR3, as DNA: TGTGCCAGCAGCTCGGACAGTTCCACAGATACGCAGTATTTT.

This clonotype was seen at least ten times. The chain has TRBV7-9 and TRBJ2-1, with D perhaps TRBD1 (5 bases). This CDR3 contains 13 residues. Looked up from germline, CDR1 is SEHNR and CDR2 is FQNEAQ (reference sequence). CDR3 region: CAGAESLYNEQFF. CDR3 nucleotides: TGTGCTGGGGCCGAGTCACTCTACAATGAGCAGTTCTTC.

This clonotype came up many times. This chain uses TRBV29-1 with TRBJ1-2, with TRBD1 as a possible D gene (6 bases). The CDR3 length is 14 residues. The ends were cut back, 2 bases at V and 2 bases at J, with 12 bases in the middle. Germline lookup yields CDR1 SQVTM and CDR2 ANQGSEA. DNA for the CDR3: TGCAGCGTTGAACTTGGGACACGAAACTATGGCTACACCTTC. As protein: CSVELGTRNYGYTF.

This clonotype was detected many times. The chain couples TRBV6-4 to TRBJ2-3; no firm D call. The germline CDR1 and CDR2 sequences are MRHNA and SNTAGT. This CDR3 spans 13 amino acids. V lost 0 bases and J 4 bases, leaving 5 bases between the germline ends. The CDR3 sequence: CASSDSPSDTQYF. CDR3 nucleotides: TGTGCCAGCAGTGACTCCCCGTCAGATACGCAGTATTTT.

There are many counts of this clonotype. The chain has TRBV5-1 and TRBJ2-7, with D possibly TRBD2 on 5 matching bases. CDR3 length: 14 residues. CDR1 and CDR2 from the germline V gene are SGHRS and YFSETQ. V lost 4 bases and J lost 2, with 13 bases in between. The CDR3 loop is CASSPLAPPYEQYF. The CDR3 bases are TGCGCCAGCAGCCCCCTAGCACCCCCCTACGAGCAGTACTTC.

This clonotype came up many times. This chain links TRBV6-5 with TRBJ2-6, with D unclear. The CDR3 length is 16 residues. V was pared by 0 bases and J by 0 bases, with 6 bases between. The germline V gene encodes CDR1 MNHEY and CDR2 SVGAGI. The CDR3, as DNA: TGTGCCAGCAGTTACTCGACCAGCTCTGGGGCCAACGTCCTGACTTTC. Protein product: CASSYSTSSGANVLTF.

This clonotype was seen many times. The chain employs TRBV12-3 or TRBV12-4 and TRBJ2-1, with D possibly matching TRBD2 (6 bases). The V and J ends lost 4 bases and 6 bases respectively, with 10 bases between them. The CDR3 sequence is 13 residues long. Here the CDR3 reads CASSSSAGNEQFF. The CDR3 nucleotides read TGTGCCAGCAGTTCCTCAGCGGGCAATGAGCAGTTCTTC.

This clonotype has a count of ten or more. V gene TRBV5-1 combines with J gene TRBJ2-7; tentatively, D is TRBD1 (6 bases). CDR1 is SGHRS and CDR2 is YFSETQ in the germline V gene. V dropped 1 base and J dropped 2 bases, with 22 bases sitting between them. The CDR3 extends over 18 amino acids. The CDR3 coding sequence is TGCGCCAGCAGCTTGACGGTCAGGGACAACTACCTTGCCTACGAGCAGTACGTC. It specifies CASSLTVRDNYLAYEQYV.